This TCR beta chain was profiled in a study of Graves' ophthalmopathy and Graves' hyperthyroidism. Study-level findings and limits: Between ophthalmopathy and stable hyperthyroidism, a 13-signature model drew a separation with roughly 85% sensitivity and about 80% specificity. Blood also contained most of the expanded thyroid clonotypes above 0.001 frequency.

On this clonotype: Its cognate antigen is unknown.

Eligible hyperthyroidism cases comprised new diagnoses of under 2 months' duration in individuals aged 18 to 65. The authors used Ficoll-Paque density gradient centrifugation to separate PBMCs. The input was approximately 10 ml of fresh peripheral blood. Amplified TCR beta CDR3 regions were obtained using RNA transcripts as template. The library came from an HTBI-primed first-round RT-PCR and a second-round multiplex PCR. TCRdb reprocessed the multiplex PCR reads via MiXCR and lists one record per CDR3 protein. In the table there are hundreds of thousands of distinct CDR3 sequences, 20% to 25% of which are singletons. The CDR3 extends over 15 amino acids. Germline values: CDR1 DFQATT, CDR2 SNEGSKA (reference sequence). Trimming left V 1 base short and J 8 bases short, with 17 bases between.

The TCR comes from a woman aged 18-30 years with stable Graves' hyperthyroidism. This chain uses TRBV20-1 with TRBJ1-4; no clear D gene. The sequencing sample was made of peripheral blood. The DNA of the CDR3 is TGCAGTGCTAGAGGTGTTAACCTTGACTTCGAAAAACTGTTTTTT. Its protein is CSARGVNLDFEKLFF.